This TCR beta chain came from a study of T-cell memory formation after mild COVID-19. Findings of the study overall: The pre-infection memory compartment contained some responding clones, suggesting cross-reactive memory joined. CD4+ bias marked clones expanding day 15 to 37, unlike balanced contracting clones. Unconfirmed was the SARS-CoV-2 specificity of second-wave clones that peaked on day 37.

Germline V gives CDR1 SGHAT, CDR2 FQNNGV. The V end lost 0 bases, the J end lost 8 bases, and 8 bases lay between the germline ends. The CDR3 extends over 14 amino acids. Details on this clonotype: What it binds is unknown.

One entry per CDR3 protein, called by TCRdb with MiXCR from the 5' RACE reads. This sample has approximately 340,000 distinct CDR3 sequences, with roughly 13% found just once. The chain recombines TRBV11-2 with TRBJ1-6; D may be TRBD1 (6 bases). The sequence was obtained from a man aged 18 to 30 who had mild COVID-19 (a few samples of this study predate the infection). Cell type and time point are not known. The sample comprised PBMCs or a T cell subset sorted from them (not recorded which). The CDR3 DNA reads TGTGCCAGCAGCTTAGATCAGGGGTATTCACCCCTCCACTTT. Translation gives CASSLDQGYSPLHF. Looking up the rest from reference TRBV11-2 and TRBJ1-6 gives the full variable domain: EAGVAQSPRYKIIEKRQSVAFWCNPISGHATLYWYQQILGQGPKLLIQFQNNGVVDDSQLPKDRFSAERLKGVDSTLKIQPAKLEDSAVYLCASSLDQGYSPLHFGNGTRLTVT.